Listed below are T cell receptor beta chains from one sample, sequenced in a study of T cells in Graves' hyperthyroidism and ophthalmopathy. MiXCR was run by TCRdb on the multiplex PCR reads, yielding one entry per CDR3 protein. The sample contains approximately 710,000 distinct CDR3 sequences, around 15% of which appear only once. The specimen sequenced was blood. All receptors derive from a man aged 50-59 years with Graves' hyperthyroidism. Each CDR3 is given with its conserved first and last residue. D genes are given only for firm matches. Size tells how often a clone was seen (once, few, many) or the class of an expanded clone, and some rows leave it out.

V gene,D gene,J gene,clone size,CDR3 protein,CDR3 DNA
TRBV5-1,NA,TRBJ1-1,many,CASSFSRGRDTEAFF,TGTGCCAGCAGTTTCTCGAGGGGCCGGGACACTGAAGCTTTCTTT
TRBV6-5,NA,TRBJ1-2,NA,CASSYGGPGGGYTF,TGTGCCAGCAGTTACGGGGGACCAGGAGGAGGCTACACCTTC
TRBV6-1,NA,TRBJ2-7,many,CASRADIHEQYF,TGTGCCAGCAGGGCTGACATTCACGAGCAGTACTTC
TRBV12-3/TRBV12-4,NA,TRBJ1-2,once,CASSPTQGVYGYTF,TGTGCCAGCAGTCCGACACAGGGAGTCTATGGCTACACCTTC
TRBV14,TRBD2,TRBJ2-2,NA,CASSGGLAGGNTGELFF,TGTGCCAGCAGCGGGGGACTAGCGGGAGGAAACACCGGGGAGCTGTTTTTT
TRBV2,TRBD1,TRBJ2-4,NA,CASSTGTADKNIQYF,TGTGCCAGCAGCACTGGGACAGCGGATAAAAACATTCAGTACTTC
TRBV5-5,NA,TRBJ2-2,NA,CASSLSHRAHTGELFF,TGTGCCAGCAGCTTGTCTCACAGGGCGCACACCGGGGAGCTGTTTTTT
TRBV28,NA,TRBJ2-1,NA,CASTESSSSYNEQFF,TGTGCCAGCACCGAATCGTCGAGCTCCTACAATGAGCAGTTCTTC
TRBV28,NA,TRBJ2-7,few,CASSLFSRVQNYEQYF,TGTGCCAGCAGTTTATTTTCCCGAGTACAAAACTACGAGCAGTACTTC
TRBV30,NA,TRBJ2-7,many,CAWKFGTLPNEQYF,TGTGCCTGGAAATTCGGGACTCTTCCAAACGAGCAGTACTTC
TRBV11-2,NA,TRBJ1-5,many,CASSLERYQPQHF,TGTGCCAGCAGCTTAGAAAGGTATCAGCCCCAGCATTTT
TRBV9,TRBD2,TRBJ2-5,NA,CASSVAAAGRETQYF,TGTGCCAGCAGCGTAGCCGCAGCGGGGCGAGAGACCCAGTACTTC
TRBV2,TRBD1,TRBJ1-5,NA,CASSHGTGGHQPQHF,TGTGCCAGCAGTCACGGGACAGGGGGCCATCAGCCCCAGCATTTT
TRBV20-1,NA,TRBJ1-1,NA,CSARERRLNTEAFF,TGCAGTGCTAGAGAGCGACGGTTGAACACTGAAGCTTTCTTT
TRBV6-9,NA,TRBJ2-7,NA,CASSSGQQYF,TGTGCCAGCAGTTCGGGACAGCAGTACTTC
TRBV27,NA,TRBJ1-5,NA,CASGRPNNQPQHF,TGTGCCAGCGGAAGACCGAACAATCAGCCCCAGCATTTT
TRBV28,NA,TRBJ2-6,many,CASSITGTWSSGANVLTF,TGTGCCAGCAGTATAACCGGGACGTGGAGCTCTGGGGCCAACGTCCTGACTTTC
TRBV28,NA,TRBJ2-1,many,CASSVLAHTYNEQFF,TGTGCCAGCAGTGTGCTAGCGCACACTTACAATGAGCAGTTCTTC
TRBV30,TRBD2,TRBJ2-1,few,CAWTLAGSYNEQFF,TGTGCCTGGACCCTAGCGGGTTCATACAATGAGCAGTTCTTC
TRBV12-3/TRBV12-4,TRBD1,TRBJ2-3,many,CASSFVVPGGGTDTQYF,TGTGCCAGCAGTTTTGTAGTCCCAGGGGGTGGCACAGATACGCAGTATTTT
TRBV28,TRBD1,TRBJ1-2,few,CASSSSGTGGGYTF,TGTGCCAGCAGTTCATCCGGGACAGGGGGCGGCTACACCTTC
TRBV12-3/TRBV12-4,NA,TRBJ1-5,NA,CASSPDTSNQPQHF,TGTGCCAGCAGCCCCGACACGAGCAATCAGCCCCAGCATTTT
TRBV6-1,TRBD1,TRBJ2-5,few,CASKLSGTGYF,TGTGCCAGCAAATTATCCGGGACAGGGTACTTC
TRBV2,NA,TRBJ2-5,many,CASSEGAGRETQYF,TGTGCCAGCAGTGAAGGGGCAGGGAGGGAGACCCAGTACTTC
TRBV9,TRBD2,TRBJ2-1,NA,CASSVGTRNEQFF,TGTGCCAGCAGCGTAGGGACTAGAAATGAGCAGTTCTTC
TRBV7-9,NA,TRBJ2-7,NA,CASSLLRGQEQYF,TGTGCCAGCAGCTTACTGCGGGGGCAGGAGCAGTACTTC
TRBV19,NA,TRBJ1-2,NA,CASSQQHYGYTF,TGTGCCAGTAGTCAACAGCATTATGGCTACACCTTC
TRBV20-1,TRBD2,TRBJ2-1,many,CSASRTSGKDEQFF,TGCAGTGCTAGCCGTACTAGCGGGAAGGACGAGCAGTTCTTC
TRBV2,TRBD2,TRBJ2-1,many,CASSGTSGSFDEQFF,TGTGCCAGCAGTGGGACTAGCGGGAGCTTCGACGAGCAGTTCTTC
TRBV25-1,NA,TRBJ2-1,few,CASSELGNNEQFF,TGTGCCAGCAGTGAACTGGGTAACAATGAGCAGTTCTTC
TRBV27,TRBD2,TRBJ2-7,many,CASSSGLAGQQHLSYEQYF,TGTGCCAGCAGTTCCGGACTAGCGGGGCAACAACACCTCTCCTACGAGCAGTACTTC
TRBV5-5,NA,TRBJ2-1,NA,CARGQGSYNEQFF,TGTGCCAGGGGCCAGGGCTCCTACAATGAACAGTTCTTC
TRBV12-3/TRBV12-4,NA,TRBJ1-1,many,CASNLGTEAFF,TGTGCCAGCAACCTAGGGACTGAAGCTTTCTTT
TRBV5-1,NA,TRBJ2-1,NA,CASSLASGNSYEQFF,TGCGCCAGCAGCTTGGCCTCAGGGAACTCCTACGAGCAGTTCTTC
TRBV30,NA,TRBJ1-3,NA,CAWRRTSGNTIYF,TGTGCCTGGAGGAGGACTTCAGGAAACACCATATATTTT
TRBV4-1,NA,TRBJ1-2,NA,CASSPSLEGHYTF,TGCGCCAGCAGCCCGTCTTTGGAGGGCCACTACACCTTC
TRBV14,NA,TRBJ1-1,many,CASSQMTPSTEAFF,TGTGCCAGCAGCCAAATGACCCCGAGCACTGAAGCTTTCTTT
TRBV29-1,NA,TRBJ1-3,few,CSVEVLGNTIYF,TGCAGCGTTGAAGTCTTGGGTAACACCATATATTTT
TRBV7-8,NA,TRBJ1-1,many,CASSPPGGGPEAFF,TGTGCCAGCAGCCCCCCCGGGGGAGGCCCTGAAGCTTTCTTT
TRBV28,TRBD1,TRBJ2-7,once,CASSPGQGKGGEQYF,TGTGCCAGCAGTCCCGGACAGGGGAAAGGGGGCGAGCAGTACTTC
TRBV20-1,TRBD2,TRBJ2-2,few,CSALSGMNTGELFF,TGCAGTGCATTAAGCGGGATGAACACCGGGGAGCTGTTTTTT
TRBV24-1,TRBD1,TRBJ2-1,many,CATSDHSRGLLNNEQFF,TGTGCCACCAGTGATCACTCCAGGGGGCTCCTGAACAATGAGCAGTTCTTC
TRBV14,NA,TRBJ1-1,NA,CASSQARVAEAFF,TGTGCCAGCAGCCAAGCAAGGGTTGCTGAAGCTTTCTTT
TRBV27,NA,TRBJ1-3,NA,CASRPLINGNTIYF,TGTGCCAGCAGGCCCCTTATAAACGGAAACACCATATATTTT
TRBV27,TRBD1,TRBJ1-6,many,CASSLSGQSNSPLHF,TGTGCCAGCAGTTTATCGGGACAGTCTAATTCACCCCTCCACTTT